Shown below are 11 T cell receptor beta chains from a single sample sequenced in a study of blood T cell repertoires in COVID-19. TCRdb's copy holds only in-frame clones and misses some; the assay was immunoSEQ multiplex PCR. Of more than 200,000 clones in the sample, approximately 80% were seen once. Sequencing was carried out using peripheral blood. These TCRs come from a man in his sixties with acute or convalescent COVID-19.

The chain carries TRBV7-3 and TRBJ1-1; 7 bases agree with TRBD1. Per germline, CDR1 SGHTA and CDR2 FQGTGA. The J segment lost 0 bases and the V segment lost 2 bases, leaving 6 bases of the junction unmatched. The CDR3 covers 16 residues. CDR3 in amino acids: CASSLFPGQLNTEAFF. The CDR3, as DNA: TGTGCCAGCAGCTTATTCCCGGGACAGCTGAACACTGAAGCTTTCTTT.

This chain uses TRBV4-1 with TRBJ1-6, with 10 positions matching TRBD1. Per the germline V gene, CDR1 is MGHRA and CDR2 is YSYEKL. The V segment lost 0 bases and the J segment 4 bases; nucleotides outside the gene matches: 6. This CDR3 has 18 amino acids. The CDR3 coding sequence is TGCGCCAGCAGCCAAGACGGGACAGGGGCACTTTATAATTCACCCCTCCACTTT. Its protein is CASSQDGTGALYNSPLHF.

The genes are TRBV5-6 and TRBJ1-1; possibly TRBD1 for D (6 bases). The CDR3 is 14 residues long. Germline CDR1 is SGHDT and CDR2 is YYEEEE. Trimming cost V 0 bases and J 6 bases, with 12 bases left between them. CDR3 coding DNA: TGTGCCAGCAGCTTGGCTGGGGGCGACGCTGAAGCTTTCTTT. Its translation is CASSLAGGDAEAFF.

The V gene is TRBV2, the J gene TRBJ2-7; no reliable D call. The CDR3 runs 12 residues. The germline V gene encodes CDR1 SNHLY and CDR2 FYNNEI. The V and J ends lost 4 bases and 2 bases respectively, with 6 bases between them. CDR3 DNA sequence: TGTGCCAGCAGTGCTAGTCCCTACGAGCAGTACTTC. This codes for CASSASPYEQYF.

The chain couples TRBV5-6 to TRBJ1-2, with D possibly matching TRBD1 (5 bases). Germline CDR1 reads SGHDT; CDR2 reads YYEEEE. The V and J ends lost 6 bases and 8 bases respectively, with 17 bases between them. This CDR3 contains 13 residues. The CDR3 here is CASTREGPGGYTF. In nucleotides, the CDR3 is TGTGCCAGCACCCGGGAGGGACCGGGAGGCTACACCTTC.

This clone was counted between two and nine times. The chain uses TRBV14 and TRBJ2-1; the match to TRBD2 covers 10 bases. This CDR3 is built from 16 residues. Germline-derived CDR1 and CDR2 are SGHDN and FVKESK. V lost 4 bases to trimming and J lost 6 bases; unmatched junction nucleotides: 9. The CDR3 coding sequence is TGTGCCAGCAGCCGGTTACTAGCGGGGACCGGCAATGAGCAGTTCTTC. Encoded protein: CASSRLLAGTGNEQFF. Supplemented by reference TRBV14 and TRBJ2-1, the full variable domain reads EAGVTQFPSHSVIEKGQTVTLRCDPISGHDNLYWYRRVMGKEIKFLLHFVKESKQDESGMPNNRFLAERTGGTYSTLKVQPAELEDSGVYFCASSRLLAGTGNEQFFGPGTRLTVL.

This chain joins TRBV4-3 and TRBJ2-7; 9 positions match TRBD2. V was clipped by 3 bases and J by 2 bases; unmatched bases: 8. Germline values: CDR1 LGHNA, CDR2 YSLEER. The CDR3 sequence is 16 residues long. The CDR3, as DNA: TGCGCCAGCAGCCAGGGGGGGGCTAGCGGGACCTACGAGCAGTACTTC. Residues: CASSQGGASGTYEQYF.

The chain uses TRBV10-3 and TRBJ1-2; 7 nucleotides match TRBD1. After removal of 10 bases from V and 1 base from J, the junction contained 9 bases not matched to a gene. This CDR3 has 14 amino acids. CDR1 is ENHRY and CDR2 is SYGVKD in the germline V gene. The CDR3 reads CATPLTGSNYGYTF. Here the CDR3 DNA reads TGTGCCACCCCTTTGACAGGGAGTAACTATGGCTACACCTTC.

This chain uses TRBV5-1 with TRBJ1-2; D perhaps matches TRBD1 (5 bases). CDR1 and CDR2 (germline): SGHRS, YFSETQ. V was trimmed by 0 bases and J by 6 bases, leaving 9 bases between them. The CDR3 runs to 13 residues. Here the CDR3 reads CASSLGGDHGYTF. DNA of the CDR3: TGCGCCAGCAGCTTGGGGGGCGATCATGGCTACACCTTC.

This chain connects TRBV7-9 to TRBJ1-2; a possible D gene is TRBD1 (6 bases). The CDR3 consists of 15 residues. Germline V gives CDR1 SEHNR, CDR2 FQNEAQ (reference sequence). Trimming took 8 bases from V and 4 from J, leaving 20 bases between them. The CDR3 DNA reads TGTGCCAGCGGGGGCGGCGGCAGGGTCGCCTATGGCTACACCTTC. It yields the protein CASGGGGRVAYGYTF.

V is TRBV6-5 and J is TRBJ2-7, with D uncertain. This CDR3 contains 14 residues. Germline V CDR1 and CDR2: MNHEY, SVGAGI. Trimming pared 8 bases from V and 3 bases from J, leaving 17 bases between. The CDR3 region has the DNA TGTGCCAGCCTTGGGCGATCATCAAACTACGAGCAGTACTTC. This translates into CASLGRSSNYEQYF.